The 32 T cell receptor beta chains below come from one sample, sequenced in a study of graft-versus-host responses after intestinal transplantation. Profiling relied on immunoSEQ multiplex PCR, and the TCRdb table lists in-frame clones only, not all of them. The sample lists about 14,000 clones, roughly 29% occurring once. Sequenced material: alloreactive CD4+ T cells from a mixed lymphocyte reaction culture, taken before intestinal transplant. Indicated subset: CFSE-low proliferating T cells sorted from roughly 6-day pre-transplant mixed lymphocyte reaction (GvH or HvG direction). The receptors were sampled from a human patient who received an intestinal transplant.

This rearrangement joins TRBV15 to TRBJ2-3; D is ambiguous. Germline CDR1 and CDR2: LNHNV and YYDKDF (reference sequence). This CDR3 has 13 residues. Trimming shortened V by 5 bases and J by 0 bases, and 6 bases separated the two germline ends. CDR3 sequence: CATSAQSTDTQYF. The CDR3 coding sequence is TGTGCCACCAGCGCCCAGAGCACAGATACGCAGTATTTT. Combining the CDR3 with reference TRBV15 and TRBJ2-3 gives the whole variable domain DAMVIQNPRYQVTQFGKPVTLSCSQTLNHNVMYWYQQKSSQAPKLLFHYYDKDFNNEADTPDNFQSRRPNTSFCFLDIRSPGLGDTAMYLCATSAQSTDTQYFGPGTRLTVL.

Concerning this clone itself: Within the sample, other DNA sequences also encode this same CDR3. The chain recombines TRBV27 with TRBJ1-5, with D unclear. Germline V CDR1 and CDR2: MNHEY, SMNVEV (reference sequence). The CDR3 length is 14 residues. V was trimmed by 0 bases and J by 1 base, leaving 4 bases between them. The CDR3, as DNA: TGTGCCAGCAGTTTATCGGGGAGCAATCAGCCCCAGCATTTT. It codes for CASSLSGSNQPQHF.

The rearrangement joins TRBV10-1 to TRBJ1-4; D gene ambiguous. This CDR3 is 14 amino acids long. The germline V gene has CDR1 WNHNN and CDR2 SYGVQD (reference sequence). Trimming removed 4 bases from V and 8 bases from J, with 14 bases in between. This CDR3 reads CASSAGMVGEKLFF. The CDR3 nucleotides read TGCGCCAGCAGTGCCGGGATGGTAGGAGAAAAACTGTTTTTT.

In DNA form, the CDR3 reads TGTGCCAGCAGTCCTCCGGGACAGGGGCGCAATCAGCCCCAGCATTTT. As protein: CASSPPGQGRNQPQHF. This chain uses TRBV28 with TRBJ1-5; TRBD1 matches 10 bases. Trimming took 5 bases from V and 2 from J; bases not matched to a gene: 6. This CDR3 contains 16 residues. Germline CDR1 MDHEN, CDR2 SYDVKM. Looking up the rest from reference TRBV28 and TRBJ1-5 gives the full variable domain: DVKVTQSSRYLVKRTGEKVFLECVQDMDHENMFWYRQDPGLGLRLIYFSYDVKMKEKGDIPEGYSVSREKKERFSLILESASTNQTSMYLCASSPPGQGRNQPQHFGDGTRLSIL.

V usage is TRBV6-4 and J usage is TRBJ2-3; a weak D match, TRBD1 (5 bases). The CDR3 extends over 15 amino acids. Looked up from germline, CDR1 is MRHNA and CDR2 is SNTAGT. The V end lost 3 bases, the J end lost 1 base, and 11 bases lay between the germline ends. CDR3 in amino acids: CASSDMGLRTDTQYF. CDR3 DNA: TGTGCCAGCAGTGATATGGGGCTTCGCACAGATACGCAGTATTTT.

This clone was detected a few times. J is TRBJ2-7 and V is TRBV13, with D tentatively TRBD1 (6 bases). The ends were cut back, 0 bases at V and 4 bases at J, with 16 bases in the middle. Germline CDR1 reads PRHDT; CDR2 reads FYEKMQ (reference sequence). The CDR3 loop spans 16 amino acids. The DNA for the CDR3 is TGTGCCAGCAGCTTAGGGCCGGGGACATACAGTTACGAGCAGTACTTC. It specifies CASSLGPGTYSYEQYF.

This clone was seen more than once but under ten times. The rearrangement uses TRBV7-2 and TRBJ2-5; 7 bases line up with TRBD2. Germline CDR1 reads SGHTA; CDR2 reads FQGNSA. This CDR3 is built from 16 residues. V gave up 5 bases and J gave up 5 bases; unmatched junction bases: 14. In DNA form, the CDR3 reads TGTGCCAGCAGCATGCGGGGCGGGAGCTTGCGGGAGACCCAGTACTTC. Its protein product is CASSMRGGSLRETQYF.

The chain carries TRBV30 and TRBJ1-5; unclear D gene. This CDR3 contains 14 residues. Germline CDR1 and CDR2: GTSNPN and SVGIG (reference sequence). Trimming pared 2 bases from V and 1 base from J, leaving 9 bases between. The CDR3 nucleotides are TGTGCCTGGAGTTTGGGGAGAAGCAATCAGCCCCAGCATTTT. Protein: CAWSLGRSNQPQHF.

Of note for this clone: This same CDR3 is encoded by further DNA sequences in the sample. This rearrangement joins TRBV7-3 to TRBJ2-1, with D possibly matching TRBD2 (6 bases). The germline V gene encodes CDR1 SGHTA and CDR2 FQGTGA. V was cut by 5 bases and J by 4 bases, with 9 bases left in between. The CDR3 is made up of 13 amino acids. The CDR3 spells CASSLGLYNEQFF. CDR3 nucleotide sequence: TGTGCCAGCAGCCTCGGACTATACAATGAGCAGTTCTTC.

This chain uses TRBV12-5 with TRBJ2-7, with D unclear. Looked up from germline, CDR1 is LGHNT and CDR2 is FRNRAP. V was shortened by 7 bases and J by 10 bases, with 17 bases between the two germline ends. This CDR3 has 12 residues. CDR3 residues: CASASSVRDQYF. The DNA of the CDR3 is TGTGCTAGTGCTTCAAGCGTCCGCGATCAGTACTTC.

This sequence joins TRBV9 and TRBJ2-7; TRBD1 might be the D (5 bases). V was pared by 0 bases and J by 6 bases, with 13 bases between. This CDR3 contains 14 residues. The germline gives CDR1 SGDLS, CDR2 YYNGEE. CDR3 sequence (DNA): TGTGCCAGCAGCGTAGGACCTGCTAGGGGCGAGCAGTACTTC. As protein: CASSVGPARGEQYF.

In this sample, this clone turned up a few times. The V and J genes are TRBV28 and TRBJ1-2; unclear D gene. Trimming removed 2 bases from V and 7 bases from J, with 17 bases in between. From germline, CDR1 is MDHEN and CDR2 SYDVKM. The CDR3 runs 15 residues. CDR3 sequence reads: CASSLSLRVSGGYTF. CDR3 nucleotides: TGTGCCAGCAGTTTAAGTTTACGGGTTTCAGGTGGCTACACCTTC.

The table lists this clone with a few counts. The chain joins TRBV6-6 to TRBJ1-5; D gene ambiguous. V was clipped by 6 bases and J by 5 bases, with 11 bases between them. This CDR3 comprises 13 residues. The germline V gene encodes CDR1 MNHNY and CDR2 SVGAGI (reference sequence). The CDR3 reads CASSPGPYQPQHF. In DNA form, the CDR3 reads TGTGCCAGCAGCCCCGGACCCTATCAGCCCCAGCATTTT.

The table lists this clone with a few counts. This chain joins TRBV7-3 and TRBJ2-1; tentatively, D is TRBD2 (7 bases). Germline V gene sequence: CDR1 SGHTA, CDR2 FQGTGA. The germline V and J ends were trimmed by 2 bases and 7 bases, with 15 bases remaining between them. The CDR3 consists of 15 residues. The CDR3 sequence is CASSLGAGARNEQFF. The CDR3 DNA reads as TGTGCCAGCAGCTTAGGCGCGGGGGCCCGAAATGAGCAGTTCTTC.

This clone was observed a handful of times. V usage is TRBV7-2 and J usage is TRBJ2-7; TRBD2 aligns across 10 bases. V was pared by 6 bases and J by 1 base, with 6 bases of the junction left unmatched. Looked up from germline, CDR1 is SGHTA and CDR2 is FQGNSA. The length of the CDR3 is 15 residues. CDR3 region: CASSPSSGRSYEQYF. The CDR3 DNA reads TGTGCCAGCAGTCCCTCTAGCGGGAGATCCTACGAGCAGTACTTC.

The chain carries TRBV10-3 and TRBJ2-6, with D maybe TRBD2 (6 bases). CDR3 length: 16 residues. Trimming removed 9 bases from V and 0 bases from J, with 15 bases in between. Germline V CDR1 and CDR2: ENHRY, SYGVKD. The CDR3 loop is CAIGVGRFSGANVLTF. In DNA form, the CDR3 reads TGTGCCATTGGGGTGGGGAGGTTCTCTGGGGCCAACGTCCTGACTTTC.

The chain is built from TRBV2 and TRBJ1-5; D is ambiguous. Per germline, CDR1 SNHLY and CDR2 FYNNEI. The CDR3 sequence is 14 residues long. The germline V and J ends were trimmed by 2 bases and 5 bases, with 10 bases remaining between them. The CDR3 sequence: CASSERVSDQPQHF. In DNA form, the CDR3 reads TGTGCCAGCAGTGAAAGGGTTTCCGATCAGCCCCAGCATTTT.

By frequency in the sample, this clone is medium-sized. V usage is TRBV7-2 and J usage is TRBJ2-3; D is tentatively TRBD1 or TRBD2 (6 bases each). The CDR3 totals 15 residues. Germline V CDR1 and CDR2: SGHTA, FQGNSA. V was cut by 6 bases and J by 1 base, with 14 bases left in between. The CDR3 loop reads CASSQGGKGTDTQYF. CDR3 in DNA: TGTGCCAGCAGTCAAGGGGGGAAAGGCACAGATACGCAGTATTTT.

The rearrangement uses TRBV7-4 and TRBJ2-7, with D perhaps matching TRBD1 (6 bases). The CDR3 sequence is 13 residues long. Trimming removed 3 bases from V and 2 bases from J, with 8 bases in between. Germline values: CDR1 SGHVT, CDR2 SQSDAQ. CDR3 DNA: TGTGCCAGCAGCTTCCAGGGGCCCTACGAGCAGTACTTC. Amino acids: CASSFQGPYEQYF.

On this clone itself: The conserved closing phenylalanine or tryptophan is absent in this CDR3, likely reflecting a read error. The DNA is omitted, as the CDR3 cannot be located on it reliably, and the CDR3 follows TCRdb's listing. The chain couples TRBV14 to TRBJ2-3; the tabulated D call, TRBD2, remains unverified against the DNA. The CDR3 is made up of 15 amino acids, end residues included. CDR1 is SGHDN, CDR2 FVKESK, per germline. CDR3 sequence reads: CASSQDQGTSGIKLV.

This clone showed up just a few times. J is TRBJ2-4 and V is TRBV10-3; no clear D gene. V lost 10 bases to trimming and J lost 0 bases, with 10 bases between them. CDR3 length equals 13 residues. Per germline, CDR1 ENHRY and CDR2 SYGVKD. The CDR3 DNA is TGTGCCAGCAAGAGCCTAGCCAAAAACATTCAGTACTTC. Protein product: CASKSLAKNIQYF.

With regard to this clone: Germline is not matched at one junction end, which may reflect a read error. This chain joins TRBV30 and TRBJ2-7, with unresolved D. Per the germline V gene, CDR1 is GTSNPN and CDR2 is SVGIG (reference sequence). The CDR3 extends over 11 amino acids. DNA for the CDR3: TGTGCCTGGAGTGATGCCTGCGAGCAGCACTTC. Translated, it gives CAWSDACEQHF.

Concerning this clone itself: Other DNA sequences of this sample code for an identical CDR3. J is TRBJ1-1 and V is TRBV20-1; D may be TRBD1 (6 bases). This CDR3 has 11 residues. Trimming removed 6 bases from V and 2 bases from J, with 7 bases in between. CDR1 and CDR2 from the germline V gene are DFQATT and SNEGSKA (reference sequence). The CDR3 is CSARGNTEAFF. The CDR3 region has the DNA TGCAGTGCCAGGGGTAACACTGAAGCTTTCTTT.

This chain uses TRBV5-6 with TRBJ2-1; D is ambiguous. Trimming shortened V by 10 bases and J by 5 bases, and 10 bases separated the two germline ends. The germline V gene has CDR1 SGHDT and CDR2 YYEEEE. This CDR3 comprises 11 residues. CDR3 sequence reads: CAGSRDNEQFF. CDR3 sequence (DNA): TGTGCCGGATCTAGGGACAATGAGCAGTTCTTC.

This rearrangement joins TRBV6-1 to TRBJ2-5, with a weak D call TRBD2 (5 bases). Trimming cost V 6 bases and J 5 bases, with 16 bases left between them. This CDR3 spans 14 amino acids. Germline CDR1 MNHNS, CDR2 SASEGT. CDR3 loop: CASRGSSRGETQYF. CDR3 nucleotide sequence: TGTGCCAGCAGAGGGTCCTCAAGAGGGGAGACCCAGTACTTC.

The chain combines TRBV5-5 with TRBJ2-7, with 12 bases that match TRBD2. J lost 2 bases, V lost 4 bases, and 4 bases had no gene match. Germline V gene data show CDR1 as SGHKS and CDR2 as YYEKEE (reference sequence). The CDR3 runs to 15 residues. Here the CDR3 DNA reads TGTGCCAGCAGCCAAGGACTAGCGGGAACCTACGAGCAGTACTTC. As protein: CASSQGLAGTYEQYF.

The rearrangement links TRBV6-1 to TRBJ2-7, with D possibly matching TRBD1 (5 bases). This CDR3 comprises 14 residues. Germline-derived CDR1 and CDR2 are MNHNS and SASEGT. Trimming took off 5 bases at V and 2 bases at J, with 13 bases between the two ends. The CDR3 reads CASSSAPGTYEQYF. CDR3 nucleotides: TGTGCCAGCAGTTCGGCCCCAGGGACCTACGAGCAGTACTTC.

The J gene is TRBJ2-1, the V gene TRBV4-2, with 11 bases aligning to TRBD1. Germline V lookup: CDR1 LGHNA, CDR2 YNFKEQ. V lost 1 base and J lost 6; bases outside the gene matches: 2. The CDR3 has 15 amino acids. CDR3 nucleotide sequence: TGTGCCAGCAGCCAAGTGGGGACAGGGGGCAATGAGCAGTTCTTC. This encodes CASSQVGTGGNEQFF.

The chain joins TRBV5-1 to TRBJ2-5; 8 bases are a match to TRBD2. Looked up from germline, CDR1 is SGHRS and CDR2 is YFSETQ. The junction had 5 bases not matched to a gene; V was cut back by 0 bases and J by 4 bases. The CDR3 runs to 15 residues. The chain's CDR3 is CASSLVGTSRETQYF. For the CDR3, the DNA is TGCGCCAGCAGCTTGGTTGGGACTAGTAGAGAGACCCAGTACTTC. Looking up the rest from reference TRBV5-1 and TRBJ2-5 gives the full variable domain: KAGVTQTPRYLIKTRGQQVTLSCSPISGHRSVSWYQQTPGQGLQFLFEYFSETQRNKGNFPGRFSGRQFSNSRSEMNVSTLELGDSALYLCASSLVGTSRETQYFGPGTRLLVL.

This clone is judged medium-sized (0.01 to 0.1%). The chain has TRBV2 and TRBJ1-3; D remains ambiguous. The CDR3 has 16 residues. Germline V gene data show CDR1 as SNHLY and CDR2 as FYNNEI. V lost 7 bases and J 0 bases, leaving 16 bases between the germline ends. Here the CDR3 DNA reads TGTGCCAGCATCGGCTCCAGGCTCAACTCTGGAAACACCATATATTTT. Amino acids: CASIGSRLNSGNTIYF.

The gene calls are TRBV5-6 and TRBJ2-5; D is unclear. CDR1 and CDR2 from the germline V gene are SGHDT and YYEEEE. V was shortened by 4 bases and J by 0 bases, with 7 bases between the two germline ends. The CDR3 length is 13 residues. CDR3: CASSHPNQETQYF. CDR3 nucleotide sequence: TGTGCCAGCAGCCACCCGAACCAAGAGACCCAGTACTTC.

In the case of this clone: Additional DNA sequences in this sample encode the identical CDR3. The genes are TRBV6-5 and TRBJ2-3; D perhaps matches TRBD1 (6 bases). In germline, CDR1 is MNHEY, CDR2 SVGAGI. The CDR3 covers 12 residues. V was shortened by 6 bases and J by 9 bases, with 13 bases between the two germline ends. In DNA form, the CDR3 reads TGTGCCAGCAGCCCACAGGGTCGGACGCAGTATTTT. Amino acid sequence: CASSPQGRTQYF.